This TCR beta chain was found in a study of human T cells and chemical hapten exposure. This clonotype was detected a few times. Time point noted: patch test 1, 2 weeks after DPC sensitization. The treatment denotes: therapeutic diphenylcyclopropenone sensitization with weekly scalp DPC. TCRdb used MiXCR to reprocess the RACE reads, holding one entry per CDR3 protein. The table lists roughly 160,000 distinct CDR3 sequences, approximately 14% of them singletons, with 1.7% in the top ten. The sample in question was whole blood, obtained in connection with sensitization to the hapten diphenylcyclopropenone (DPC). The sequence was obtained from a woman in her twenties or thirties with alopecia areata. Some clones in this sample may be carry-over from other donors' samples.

The CDR3 DNA reads as TGTGCCAGCACAAATCAGCCCCAGCATTTT. It codes for CASTNQPQHF. The chain links TRBV21-1 to TRBJ1-5. TRBV21-1 counts as a pseudogene. The CDR3 contains 10 residues.